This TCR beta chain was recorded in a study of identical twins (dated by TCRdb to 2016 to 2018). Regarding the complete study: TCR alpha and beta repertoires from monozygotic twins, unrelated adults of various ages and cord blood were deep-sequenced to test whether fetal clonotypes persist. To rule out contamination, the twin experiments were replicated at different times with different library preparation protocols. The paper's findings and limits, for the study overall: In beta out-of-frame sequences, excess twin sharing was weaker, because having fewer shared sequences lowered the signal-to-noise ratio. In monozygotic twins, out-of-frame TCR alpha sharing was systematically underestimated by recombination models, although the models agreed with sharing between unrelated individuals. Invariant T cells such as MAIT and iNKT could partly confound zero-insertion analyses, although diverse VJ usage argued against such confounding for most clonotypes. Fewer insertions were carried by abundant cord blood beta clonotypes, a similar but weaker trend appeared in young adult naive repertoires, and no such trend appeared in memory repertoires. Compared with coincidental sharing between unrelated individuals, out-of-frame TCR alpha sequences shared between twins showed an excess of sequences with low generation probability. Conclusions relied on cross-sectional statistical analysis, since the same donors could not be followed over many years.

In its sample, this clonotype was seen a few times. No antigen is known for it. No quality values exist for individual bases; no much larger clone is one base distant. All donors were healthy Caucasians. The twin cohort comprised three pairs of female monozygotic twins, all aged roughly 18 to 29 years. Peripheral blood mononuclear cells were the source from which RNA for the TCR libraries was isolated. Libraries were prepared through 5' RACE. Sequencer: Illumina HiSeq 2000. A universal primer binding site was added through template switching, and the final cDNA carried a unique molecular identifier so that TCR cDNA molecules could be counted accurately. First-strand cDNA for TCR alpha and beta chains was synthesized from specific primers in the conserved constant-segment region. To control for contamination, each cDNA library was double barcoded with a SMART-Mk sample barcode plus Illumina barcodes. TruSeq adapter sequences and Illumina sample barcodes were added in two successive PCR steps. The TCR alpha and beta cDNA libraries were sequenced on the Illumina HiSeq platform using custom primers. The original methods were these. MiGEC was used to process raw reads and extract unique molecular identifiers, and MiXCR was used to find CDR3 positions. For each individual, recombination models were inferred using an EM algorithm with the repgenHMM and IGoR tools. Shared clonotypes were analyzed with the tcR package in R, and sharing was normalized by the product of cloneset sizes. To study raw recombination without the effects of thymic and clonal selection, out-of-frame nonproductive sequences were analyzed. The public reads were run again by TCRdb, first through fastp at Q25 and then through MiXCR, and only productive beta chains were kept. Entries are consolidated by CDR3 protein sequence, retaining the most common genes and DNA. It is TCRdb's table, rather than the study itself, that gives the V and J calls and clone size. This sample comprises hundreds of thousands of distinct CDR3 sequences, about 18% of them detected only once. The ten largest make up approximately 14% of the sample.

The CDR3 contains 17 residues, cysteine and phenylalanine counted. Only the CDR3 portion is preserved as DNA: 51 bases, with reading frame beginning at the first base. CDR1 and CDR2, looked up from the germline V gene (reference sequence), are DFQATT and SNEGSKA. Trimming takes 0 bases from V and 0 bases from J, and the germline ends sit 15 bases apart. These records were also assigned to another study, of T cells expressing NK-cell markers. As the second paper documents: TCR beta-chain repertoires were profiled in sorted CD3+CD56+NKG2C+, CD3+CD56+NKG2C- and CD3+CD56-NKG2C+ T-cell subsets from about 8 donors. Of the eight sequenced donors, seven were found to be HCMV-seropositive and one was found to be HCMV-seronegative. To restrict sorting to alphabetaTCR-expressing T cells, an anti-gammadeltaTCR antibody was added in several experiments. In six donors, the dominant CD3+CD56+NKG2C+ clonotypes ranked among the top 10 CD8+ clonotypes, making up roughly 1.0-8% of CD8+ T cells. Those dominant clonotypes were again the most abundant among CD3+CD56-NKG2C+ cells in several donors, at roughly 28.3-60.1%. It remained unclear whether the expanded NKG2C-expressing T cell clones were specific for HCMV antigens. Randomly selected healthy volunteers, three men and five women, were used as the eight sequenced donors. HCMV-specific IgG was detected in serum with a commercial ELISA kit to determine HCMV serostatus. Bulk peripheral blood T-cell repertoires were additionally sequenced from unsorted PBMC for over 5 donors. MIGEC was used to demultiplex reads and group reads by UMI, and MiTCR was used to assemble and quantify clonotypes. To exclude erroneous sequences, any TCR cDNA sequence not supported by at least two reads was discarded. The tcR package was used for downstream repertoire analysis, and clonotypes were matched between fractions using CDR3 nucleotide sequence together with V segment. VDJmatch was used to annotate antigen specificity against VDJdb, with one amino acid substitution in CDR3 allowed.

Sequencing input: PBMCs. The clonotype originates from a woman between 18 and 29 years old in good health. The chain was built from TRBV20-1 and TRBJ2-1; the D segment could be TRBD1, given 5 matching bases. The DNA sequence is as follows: TGCAGTGCTAGAGATCACGGCGGACAAATCTCCTACAATGAGCAGTTCTTC. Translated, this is CSARDHGGQISYNEQFF.